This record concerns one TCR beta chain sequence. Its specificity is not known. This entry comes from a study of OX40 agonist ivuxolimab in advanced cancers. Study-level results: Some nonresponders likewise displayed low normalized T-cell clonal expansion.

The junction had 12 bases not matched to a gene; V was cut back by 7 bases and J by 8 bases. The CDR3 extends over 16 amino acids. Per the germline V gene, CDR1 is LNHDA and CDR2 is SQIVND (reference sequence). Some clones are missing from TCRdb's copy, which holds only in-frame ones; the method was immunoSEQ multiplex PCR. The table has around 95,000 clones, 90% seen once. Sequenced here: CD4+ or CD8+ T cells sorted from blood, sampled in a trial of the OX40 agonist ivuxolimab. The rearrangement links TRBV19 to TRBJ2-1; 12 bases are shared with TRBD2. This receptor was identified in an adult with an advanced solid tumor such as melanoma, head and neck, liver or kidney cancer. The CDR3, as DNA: TGTGCCAGTACTCCAACCACTAGCGGGGGGACGTATGAGCAGTTCTTC. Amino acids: CASTPTTSGGTYEQFF. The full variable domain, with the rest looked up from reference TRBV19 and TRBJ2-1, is DGGITQSPKYLFRKEGQNVTLSCEQNLNHDAMYWYRQDPGQGLRLIYYSQIVNDFQKGDIAEGYSVSREKKESFPLTVTSAQKNPTAFYLCASTPTTSGGTYEQFFGPGTRLTVL.